The TCR beta chain under discussion was sequenced for a study of blood T cell repertoires in COVID-19 (dated by TCRdb to the early 2020s). In the study overall: The collaborator samples originated in the United States, Italy and Spain and spanned the acute and convalescent phases of COVID-19. The repertoires were released in a freely available public database intended as a resource for research on the immune response to SARS-CoV-2. Samples were obtained from the ongoing ImmuneRACE study (first 160 participants) and from over 1,000 subjects provided by 6 global collaborators. The prospective study material was composed of cDNA or gDNA derived from T cells, B-cell-depleted T cells, or PBMCs. Where available, HLA class I and class II types were taken from metadata supplied by the sample provider and were not determined by assay-based typing. Nearly every sample came with metadata listing a de-identified subject ID, COVID-19 status, age in years and sex. The dataset comprised deeply sampled blood TCRbeta repertoires from subjects exposed to, actively infected with, or recovered from COVID-19.

Here V drops 2 bases and J drops 8 bases, and the junction holds 4 bases not matched to any gene. The CDR3, from cysteine to phenylalanine, totals 13 residues. Only the CDR3 portion is preserved as DNA: 39 bases, with reading frame beginning at the first base. The germline V gene yields SGHNT for CDR1 and YENEEA for CDR2. At one collaborating source in Seattle, patients were enrolled during active infection and were followed longitudinally through the course of disease. Each collaborating institution followed its own protocols to collect whole blood in K2EDTA tubes. For TCRbeta analysis, collaborators shipped samples as frozen whole blood, isolated PBMCs, or DNA extracted from either of those sample types. Results and caveats for the whole study, not just this receptor: The amount of clinical and demographic metadata varied by source and participant and was provided uncurated.

The immunoSEQ Assay, a bias-controlled multiplex PCR, was used to amplify TCRbeta CDR3 regions from genomic DNA. Processing in the source paper ran as follows. The number of nucleated cells in each sample was estimated from the amplification of reference gene primers within the assay. To quantify the absolute abundance of each unique TCRbeta CDR3 rearrangement, sequence reads were collapsed and filtered. For each sample, productive Simpson clonality was calculated by taking the square root of Simpson's diversity index across productive rearrangements. TCRdb took over this immuneACCESS table, retaining in-frame rearrangements with V and J assigned. Such tables are incomplete; in checked studies, under half of the missing clones stem from an unresolved V gene, and the remainder is unexplained. The D gene and trimming were derived from the DNA, and the V and J assignments and clone size from that table. The sample table lists around 180,000 clones, 80% to 85% of them with a count of one. The top ten clones comprise roughly 10% of the sample.

This clone was recorded a few times. Its recognized antigen is unknown. Base qualities are not recorded, but no much larger clone differs from it by a single base. This receptor was identified in a woman older than 75 with COVID-19, enrolled during active disease. The chain was built from TRBV11-3 and TRBJ2-7; TRBD2 matches 9 bases in the middle. Sequencing was done on a sample of peripheral blood. The DNA reads as follows: TGTGCCAGCAGCTTAAACCTAGCGGGACAGCAGTACTTC. This gives the protein CASSLNLAGQQYF.